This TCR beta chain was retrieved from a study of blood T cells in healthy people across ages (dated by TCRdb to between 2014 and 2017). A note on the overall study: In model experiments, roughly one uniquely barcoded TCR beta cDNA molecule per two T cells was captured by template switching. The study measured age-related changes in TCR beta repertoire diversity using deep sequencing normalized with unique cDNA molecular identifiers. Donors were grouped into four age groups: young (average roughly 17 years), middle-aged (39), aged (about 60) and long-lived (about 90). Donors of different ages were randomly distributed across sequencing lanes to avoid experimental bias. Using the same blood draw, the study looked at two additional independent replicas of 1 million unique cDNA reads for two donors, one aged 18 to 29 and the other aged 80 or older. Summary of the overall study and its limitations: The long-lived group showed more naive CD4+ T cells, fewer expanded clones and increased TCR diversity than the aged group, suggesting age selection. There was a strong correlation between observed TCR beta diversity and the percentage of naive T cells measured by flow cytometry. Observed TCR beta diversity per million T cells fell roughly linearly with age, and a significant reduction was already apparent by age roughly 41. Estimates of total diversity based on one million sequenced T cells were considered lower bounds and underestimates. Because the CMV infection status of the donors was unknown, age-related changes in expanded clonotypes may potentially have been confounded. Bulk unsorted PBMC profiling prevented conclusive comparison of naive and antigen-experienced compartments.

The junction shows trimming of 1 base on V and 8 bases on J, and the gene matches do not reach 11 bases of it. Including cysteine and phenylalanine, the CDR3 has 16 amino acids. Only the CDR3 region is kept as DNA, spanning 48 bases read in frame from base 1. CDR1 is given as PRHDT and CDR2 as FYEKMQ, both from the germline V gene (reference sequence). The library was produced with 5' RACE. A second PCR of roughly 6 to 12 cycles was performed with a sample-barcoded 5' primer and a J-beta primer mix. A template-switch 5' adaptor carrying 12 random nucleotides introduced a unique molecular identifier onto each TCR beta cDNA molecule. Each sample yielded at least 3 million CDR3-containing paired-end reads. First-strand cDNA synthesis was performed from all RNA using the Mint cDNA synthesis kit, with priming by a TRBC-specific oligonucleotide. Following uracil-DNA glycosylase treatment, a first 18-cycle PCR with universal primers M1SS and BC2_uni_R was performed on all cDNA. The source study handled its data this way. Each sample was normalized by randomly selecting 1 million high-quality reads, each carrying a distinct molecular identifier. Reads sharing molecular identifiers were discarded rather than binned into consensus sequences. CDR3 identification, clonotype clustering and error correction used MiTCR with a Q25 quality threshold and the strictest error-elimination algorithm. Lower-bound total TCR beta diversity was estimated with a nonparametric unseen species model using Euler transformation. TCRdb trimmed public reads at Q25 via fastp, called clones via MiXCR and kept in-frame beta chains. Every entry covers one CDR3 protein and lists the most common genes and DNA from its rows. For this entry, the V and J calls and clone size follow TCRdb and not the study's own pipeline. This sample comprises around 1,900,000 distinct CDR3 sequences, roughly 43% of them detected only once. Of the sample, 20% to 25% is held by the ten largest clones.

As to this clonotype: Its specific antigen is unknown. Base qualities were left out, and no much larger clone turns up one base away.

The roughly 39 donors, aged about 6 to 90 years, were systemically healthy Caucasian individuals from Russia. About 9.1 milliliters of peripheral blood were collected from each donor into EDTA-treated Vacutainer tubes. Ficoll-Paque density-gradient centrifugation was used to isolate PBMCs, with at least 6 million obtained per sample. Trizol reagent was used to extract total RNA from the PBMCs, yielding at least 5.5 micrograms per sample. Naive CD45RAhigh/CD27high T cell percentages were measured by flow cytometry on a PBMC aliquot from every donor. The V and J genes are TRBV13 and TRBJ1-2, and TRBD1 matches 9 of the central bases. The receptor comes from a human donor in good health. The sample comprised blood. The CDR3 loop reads CASSLDGTGRSRGYTF. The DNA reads TGTGCCAGCAGCTTAGATGGGACAGGGCGGAGCCGGGGCTACACCTTC.